These T cell receptor beta chains were read from a single sample in a study of blood T cells in healthy people across ages. TCRdb ran MiXCR on the 5' RACE reads and lists one entry per CDR3 protein. The sample has 500,000 to 600,000 distinct CDR3 sequences; 27% are singletons. The sequencing input was blood. The source of these receptors is a woman in her 70s in good health. The conserved cysteine and the conserved F or W are not part of the CDR3 here. D genes are given only for firm matches. Not every row has a clone size; where given, it reads once, few, many or a size class.

J gene: TRBJ1-1; D gene: TRBD1; clone size: -; V gene: TRBV4-2; CDR3 protein: ASSQDNDRGSAEAF
J gene: TRBJ2-2; D gene: -; clone size: -; V gene: TRBV4-1; CDR3 protein: ASSQESSLLTRGHTGELF
J gene: TRBJ2-3; D gene: TRBD2; clone size: many; V gene: TRBV4-3; CDR3 protein: ASSQAPVAGGADTQY
J gene: TRBJ2-5; D gene: -; clone size: few; V gene: TRBV12-3/TRBV12-4; CDR3 protein: ASSSFSGETQY
J gene: TRBJ2-5; D gene: -; clone size: few; V gene: TRBV5-1; CDR3 protein: ASSLQVQETQY
J gene: TRBJ2-1; D gene: -; clone size: many; V gene: TRBV7-2; CDR3 protein: ASSPQGRSSYNEQF
J gene: TRBJ1-4; D gene: -; clone size: few; V gene: TRBV9; CDR3 protein: ASSVDYLRALLNEKLF
J gene: -; D gene: -; clone size: -; V gene: TRBV5-1; CDR3 protein: ASSPGPPGEQF
J gene: TRBJ2-5; D gene: TRBD2; clone size: few; V gene: TRBV5-1; CDR3 protein: ASSSLAGEETQY
J gene: TRBJ2-3; D gene: TRBD2; clone size: -; V gene: TRBV5-1; CDR3 protein: ASSPRGLAGGPGTDTQY
J gene: TRBJ1-1; D gene: -; clone size: -; V gene: TRBV3-1; CDR3 protein: ASSLLNRGAEAF
J gene: TRBJ1-5; D gene: -; clone size: -; V gene: TRBV20-1; CDR3 protein: SASSSRAADQPQH
J gene: TRBJ2-6; D gene: -; clone size: few; V gene: TRBV7-2; CDR3 protein: ASSLEAASGANVLT
J gene: TRBJ1-2; D gene: TRBD1; clone size: -; V gene: TRBV7-2; CDR3 protein: ASSPTAGTGDGYT
J gene: TRBJ2-3; D gene: -; clone size: -; V gene: TRBV5-1; CDR3 protein: ASSLDKIWDTQY
J gene: TRBJ1-3; D gene: -; clone size: -; V gene: TRBV3-1; CDR3 protein: ASSQGRSSGNTIY
J gene: TRBJ2-5; D gene: -; clone size: -; V gene: TRBV4-1; CDR3 protein: ASSQGLAAETQY
J gene: TRBJ1-4; D gene: TRBD1; clone size: once; V gene: TRBV6-2/TRBV6-3; CDR3 protein: ASSYSVTGARG
J gene: -; D gene: TRBD1; clone size: -; V gene: TRBV20-1; CDR3 protein: SARSRQGYNEQF
J gene: TRBJ2-2; D gene: -; clone size: -; V gene: TRBV6-5; CDR3 protein: ASSYTVTGELF
J gene: TRBJ1-4; D gene: -; clone size: few; V gene: TRBV20-1; CDR3 protein: SARRGGNEKLF
J gene: TRBJ1-1; D gene: -; clone size: few; V gene: TRBV2; CDR3 protein: ASSLLGIEAF
J gene: TRBJ2-1; D gene: -; clone size: few; V gene: TRBV7-2; CDR3 protein: ASSPVRAQETQC
J gene: TRBJ2-7; D gene: -; clone size: -; V gene: TRBV20-1; CDR3 protein: SAERRGESYEQY
J gene: TRBJ2-4; D gene: -; clone size: few; V gene: TRBV4-3; CDR3 protein: ASSQERVAKNIQY
J gene: TRBJ2-1; D gene: TRBD1; clone size: -; V gene: TRBV5-1; CDR3 protein: ASSTDRANEQF
J gene: -; D gene: TRBD2; clone size: -; V gene: TRBV7-2; CDR3 protein: ASSRAGGREQF
J gene: TRBJ2-1; D gene: -; clone size: -; V gene: TRBV12-3/TRBV12-4; CDR3 protein: ASRTASVSYNEQF
J gene: TRBJ2-5; D gene: -; clone size: -; V gene: TRBV5-1; CDR3 protein: ASRQTLTPQETQY
J gene: TRBJ2-1; D gene: -; clone size: -; V gene: TRBV6-1; CDR3 protein: ANSGRGGGDRLEQF
J gene: -; D gene: -; clone size: -; V gene: TRBV3-1; CDR3 protein: ASSLGGFGGTSYEQY
J gene: -; D gene: -; clone size: -; V gene: TRBV7-2; CDR3 protein: ASSFVDWTTIDEQF
J gene: TRBJ1-4; D gene: TRBD1; clone size: few; V gene: TRBV27; CDR3 protein: ASRNRGLAGTNEKLF
J gene: TRBJ1-4; D gene: -; clone size: few; V gene: TRBV27; CDR3 protein: ASRPPGTAHEKLF
J gene: TRBJ2-3; D gene: -; clone size: few; V gene: TRBV9; CDR3 protein: ASSVARTADTQY
J gene: TRBJ2-2; D gene: TRBD2; clone size: few; V gene: TRBV7-3; CDR3 protein: ASSRRLTSGFTGELF
J gene: -; D gene: -; clone size: few; V gene: TRBV10-3; CDR3 protein: AISERQDRYEQY
J gene: TRBJ2-7; D gene: TRBD1; clone size: many; V gene: TRBV7-2; CDR3 protein: ASSPRRDRAYEQY
J gene: TRBJ2-7; D gene: TRBD1; clone size: -; V gene: TRBV28; CDR3 protein: ASTTDRATEQY
J gene: TRBJ2-1; D gene: TRBD2; clone size: few; V gene: TRBV5-6; CDR3 protein: ASTIGGGADEQF
J gene: TRBJ2-1; D gene: -; clone size: -; V gene: TRBV7-3; CDR3 protein: ASGGVLNEQF
J gene: TRBJ2-5; D gene: TRBD1; clone size: -; V gene: TRBV7-2; CDR3 protein: ASSLGQGRRETQY
J gene: TRBJ2-5; D gene: -; clone size: many; V gene: TRBV29-1; CDR3 protein: SVGNETQY
J gene: TRBJ1-4; D gene: TRBD1; clone size: once; V gene: TRBV5-1; CDR3 protein: ASSSTGEGEKLF
J gene: TRBJ1-4; D gene: -; clone size: -; V gene: TRBV20-1; CDR3 protein: SARDLLGRDNEKLF
J gene: TRBJ2-6; D gene: -; clone size: -; V gene: TRBV19; CDR3 protein: ASSYGANVLA
J gene: TRBJ2-2; D gene: -; clone size: -; V gene: TRBV9; CDR3 protein: ASSVDWTNTGELF
J gene: TRBJ2-5; D gene: -; clone size: few; V gene: TRBV6-2/TRBV6-3; CDR3 protein: ASTAGRAYQETQY
J gene: TRBJ1-4; D gene: -; clone size: -; V gene: TRBV12-3/TRBV12-4; CDR3 protein: ASSTNREKLF
J gene: TRBJ2-1; D gene: TRBD2; clone size: few; V gene: TRBV6-1; CDR3 protein: ASRPGTSGTPEQF
J gene: TRBJ1-4; D gene: -; clone size: -; V gene: TRBV15; CDR3 protein: ATSRDYGQREGEKLF
J gene: TRBJ2-4; D gene: TRBD2; clone size: many; V gene: TRBV7-8; CDR3 protein: ASSLALRSGQAKNIQY
J gene: TRBJ2-5; D gene: TRBD2; clone size: -; V gene: TRBV12-3/TRBV12-4; CDR3 protein: ASSFSTSGLETQY